This T cell receptor (beta chain) appears in the sequencing data of a study of T cell responses to AZD1222 COVID-19 vaccine. Study conclusions and caveats: CD4 TCRs linked to vaccination spanned spike, dominating at 160-218 and 743-854. Of spike-specific TCRs, nearly half reportedly target regions left unmutated in variants.

Clones were read by immunoSEQ multiplex PCR, and TCRdb kept only the in-frame ones, dropping some. The data hold fewer than 55,000 clones, with 79% observed a single time. CDR1 is GTSNPN and CDR2 is SVGIG in the germline V gene (reference sequence). The CDR3 is 16 residues long. J lost 0 bases, V lost 2 bases, and 8 bases had no gene match. With respect to this clone: As yet, its antigen is unknown.

The chain has TRBV30 and TRBJ1-1; 8 bases fit TRBD1. The TCR originated in an adult in good health. The sequences come from peripheral blood, collected on day 0 of MenACWY control vaccination. The CDR3 here is CAWSKEDRVLNTEAFF. The CDR3 DNA reads as TGTGCCTGGAGTAAGGAGGACAGGGTTTTGAACACTGAAGCTTTCTTT.